A single TCR beta chain is shown here with its context. Its antigen is as yet unknown. Measured with immunoSEQ multiplex PCR; TCRdb has only the in-frame clones, and not every one. The table shows tens of thousands of clones, with roughly 94% occurring only once. This sample is part of a study of OX40 agonist ivuxolimab in advanced cancers. Study-wide findings and caveats: The expanded peripheral T cells' antigen specificity was not determined. Expanded clones tended on average to be more numerous among CD8+ T cells than CD4+. In the 0.1 to 3.0 mg/kg range, CD4+ and CD8+ blood T cells had expanded clonally by week 6.

V shed 4 bases and J shed 7 bases, with 14 bases lying between them. Germline assignment: CDR1 SGHNT and CDR2 YYREEE (reference sequence). This CDR3 contains 13 residues. Autoimmune disease history or systemic immunosuppression excluded patients. Sequenced material: CD4+ or CD8+ T cells sorted from blood, taken in a trial of the OX40 agonist ivuxolimab. The chain employs TRBV5-4 and TRBJ1-2; no clear D gene. The sequence derives from an adult with an advanced solid tumor such as melanoma, head and neck, liver or kidney cancer. The CDR3: CASSQREEGGYTF. As DNA, the CDR3 is TGTGCCAGCAGCCAAAGGGAGGAGGGTGGCTACACCTTC.